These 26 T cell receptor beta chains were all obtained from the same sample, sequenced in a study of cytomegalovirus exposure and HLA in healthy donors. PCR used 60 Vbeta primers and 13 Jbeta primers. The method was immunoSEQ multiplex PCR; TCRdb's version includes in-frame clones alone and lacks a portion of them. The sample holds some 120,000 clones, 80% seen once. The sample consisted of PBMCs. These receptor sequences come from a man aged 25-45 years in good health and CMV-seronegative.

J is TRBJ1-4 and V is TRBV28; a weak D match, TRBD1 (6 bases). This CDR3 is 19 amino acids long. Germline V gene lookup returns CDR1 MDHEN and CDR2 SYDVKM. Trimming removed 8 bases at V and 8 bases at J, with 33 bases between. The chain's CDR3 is CASSAWTGTQGMGGEKLFF. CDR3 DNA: TGTGCCAGCTCGGCCTGGACCGGGACCCAGGGGATGGGGGGGGAAAAACTGTTTTTT. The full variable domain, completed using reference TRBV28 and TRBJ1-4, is DVKVTQSSRYLVKRTGEKVFLECVQDMDHENMFWYRQDPGLGLRLIYFSYDVKMKEKGDIPEGYSVSREKKERFSLILESASTNQTSMYLCASSAWTGTQGMGGEKLFFGSGTQLSVL.

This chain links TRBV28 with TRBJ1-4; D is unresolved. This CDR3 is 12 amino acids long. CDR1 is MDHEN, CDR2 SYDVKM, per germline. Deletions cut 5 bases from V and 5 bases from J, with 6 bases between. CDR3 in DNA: TGTGCCAGCAGTACAAACAATGAAAAACTGTTTTTT. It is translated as CASSTNNEKLFF. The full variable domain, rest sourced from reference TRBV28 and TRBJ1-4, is DVKVTQSSRYLVKRTGEKVFLECVQDMDHENMFWYRQDPGLGLRLIYFSYDVKMKEKGDIPEGYSVSREKKERFSLILESASTNQTSMYLCASSTNNEKLFFGSGTQLSVL.

The CDR3 DNA is TGTGCCAGCAGCCCAGATGGGAGAGGGGGAGTAGAGGAGCTGTTTTTT. Its protein is CASSPDGRGGVEELFF. This sequence joins TRBV11-3 and TRBJ2-2; D is possibly TRBD1 (6 bases). CDR1 and CDR2 (germline): SGHNT, YENEEA. The CDR3 length is 16 residues. Trimming took off 5 bases at V and 10 bases at J, with 23 bases between the two ends.

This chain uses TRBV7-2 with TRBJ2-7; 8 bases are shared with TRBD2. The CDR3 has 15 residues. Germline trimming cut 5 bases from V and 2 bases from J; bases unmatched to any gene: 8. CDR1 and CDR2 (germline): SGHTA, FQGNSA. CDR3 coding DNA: TGTGCCAGCAGCCCCGCCGTCGGGAGGGCCTACGAGCAGTACTTC. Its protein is CASSPAVGRAYEQYF.

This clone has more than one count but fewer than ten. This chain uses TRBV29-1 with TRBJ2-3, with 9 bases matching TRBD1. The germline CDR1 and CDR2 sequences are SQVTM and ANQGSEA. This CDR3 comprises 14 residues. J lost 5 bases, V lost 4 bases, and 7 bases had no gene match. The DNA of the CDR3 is TGCAGCGTTGGGGGGACAGGGTTGGAAGATACGCAGTATTTT. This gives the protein CSVGGTGLEDTQYF.

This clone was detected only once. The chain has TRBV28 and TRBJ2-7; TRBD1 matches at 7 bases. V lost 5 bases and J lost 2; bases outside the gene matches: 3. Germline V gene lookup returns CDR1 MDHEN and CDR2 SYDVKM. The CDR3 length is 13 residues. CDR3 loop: CASSTDRPYEQYF. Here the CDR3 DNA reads TGTGCCAGCAGTACGGACAGGCCCTACGAGCAGTACTTC. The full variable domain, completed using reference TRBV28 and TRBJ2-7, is DVKVTQSSRYLVKRTGEKVFLECVQDMDHENMFWYRQDPGLGLRLIYFSYDVKMKEKGDIPEGYSVSREKKERFSLILESASTNQTSMYLCASSTDRPYEQYFGPGTRLTVT.

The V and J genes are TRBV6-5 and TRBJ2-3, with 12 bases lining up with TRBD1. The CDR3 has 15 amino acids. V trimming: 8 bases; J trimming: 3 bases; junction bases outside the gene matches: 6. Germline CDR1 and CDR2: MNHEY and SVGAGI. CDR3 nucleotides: TGTGCCAGCTGGGACAGGGGGCAAGGAACAGATACGCAGTATTTT. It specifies CASWDRGQGTDTQYF.

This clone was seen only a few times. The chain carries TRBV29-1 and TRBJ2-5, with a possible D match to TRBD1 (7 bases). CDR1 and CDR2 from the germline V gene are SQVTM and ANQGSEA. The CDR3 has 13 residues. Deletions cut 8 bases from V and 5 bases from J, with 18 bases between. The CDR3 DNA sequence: TGCAGCTATCAGGAGGGGGCAAGGGAGACCCAGTACTTC. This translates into CSYQEGARETQYF.

CDR3 nucleotide sequence: TGTGCCAGCAGCCCCAGGACTAGCGGGGGGTGGGGCGAGCAGTACTTC. As protein: CASSPRTSGGWGEQYF. The V call is TRBV7-2, the J call TRBJ2-7; TRBD2 matches at 14 bases. CDR1 SGHTA and CDR2 FQGNSA come from the germline V gene. This CDR3 region has 16 residues. V shed 5 bases and J 6 bases; nucleotides not matched to a gene: 9.

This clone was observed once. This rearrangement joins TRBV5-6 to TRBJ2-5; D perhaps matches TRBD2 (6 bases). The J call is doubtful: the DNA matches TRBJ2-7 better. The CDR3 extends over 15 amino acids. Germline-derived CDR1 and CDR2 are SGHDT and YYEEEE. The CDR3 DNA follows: TGTGCCAGCAGCTTGTATTCGGGAGTCTTCTACGAGCAGTACTTC. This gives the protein CASSLYSGVFYEQYF.

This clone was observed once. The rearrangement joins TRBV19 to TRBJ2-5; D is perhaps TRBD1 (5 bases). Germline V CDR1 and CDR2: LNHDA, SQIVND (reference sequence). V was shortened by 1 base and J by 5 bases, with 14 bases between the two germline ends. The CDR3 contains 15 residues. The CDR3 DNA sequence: TGTGCCAGTAGTATAGCACAGGCCTTTTCGGAGACCCAGTACTTC. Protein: CASSIAQAFSETQYF.

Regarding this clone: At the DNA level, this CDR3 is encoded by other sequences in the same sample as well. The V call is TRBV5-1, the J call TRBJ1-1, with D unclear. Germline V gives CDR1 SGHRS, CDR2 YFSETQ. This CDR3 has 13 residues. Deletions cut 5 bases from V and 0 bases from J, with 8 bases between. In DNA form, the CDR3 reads TGCGCCAGCAGTACAGAGATGAACACTGAAGCTTTCTTT. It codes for CASSTEMNTEAFF.

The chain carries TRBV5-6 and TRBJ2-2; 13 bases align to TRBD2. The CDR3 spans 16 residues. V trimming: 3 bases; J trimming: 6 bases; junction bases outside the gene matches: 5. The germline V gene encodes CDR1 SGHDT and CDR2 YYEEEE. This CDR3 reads CASSSGLAGVPGELFF. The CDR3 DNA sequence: TGTGCCAGCAGCTCCGGACTAGCGGGAGTCCCCGGGGAGCTGTTTTTT.

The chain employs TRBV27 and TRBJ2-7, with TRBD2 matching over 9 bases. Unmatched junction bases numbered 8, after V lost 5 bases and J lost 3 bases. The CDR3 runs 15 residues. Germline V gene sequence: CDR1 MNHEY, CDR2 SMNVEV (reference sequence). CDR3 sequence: CASSTTGTSFYEQYF. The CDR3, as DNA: TGTGCCAGCAGTACTACCGGGACTAGCTTCTACGAGCAGTACTTC.

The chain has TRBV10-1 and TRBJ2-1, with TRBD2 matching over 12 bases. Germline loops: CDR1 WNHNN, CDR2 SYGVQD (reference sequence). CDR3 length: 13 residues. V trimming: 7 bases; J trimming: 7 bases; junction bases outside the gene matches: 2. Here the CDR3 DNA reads TGCGCCAGCATGGGGACTAGCGGGAATGAGCAGTTCTTC. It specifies CASMGTSGNEQFF.

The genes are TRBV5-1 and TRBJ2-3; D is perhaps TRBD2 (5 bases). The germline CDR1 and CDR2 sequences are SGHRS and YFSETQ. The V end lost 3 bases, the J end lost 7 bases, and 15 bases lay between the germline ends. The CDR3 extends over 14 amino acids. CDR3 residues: CASSSNSLGNTQYF. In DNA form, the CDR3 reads TGCGCCAGCAGCTCAAACTCACTAGGCAATACGCAGTATTTT.

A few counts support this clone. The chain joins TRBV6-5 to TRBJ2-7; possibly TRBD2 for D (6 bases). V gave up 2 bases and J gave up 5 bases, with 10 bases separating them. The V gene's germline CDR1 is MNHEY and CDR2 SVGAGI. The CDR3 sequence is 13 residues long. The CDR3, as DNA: TGTGCCAGCAGTTACGGGAGGAGGAACGAGCAGTACTTC. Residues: CASSYGRRNEQYF.

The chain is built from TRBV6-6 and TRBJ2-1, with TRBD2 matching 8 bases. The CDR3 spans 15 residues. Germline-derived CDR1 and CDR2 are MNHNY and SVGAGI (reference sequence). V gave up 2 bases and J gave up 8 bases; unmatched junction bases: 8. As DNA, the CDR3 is TGTGCCAGCAGTTACCCCAGCGGGAGTTGGGATGAGCAGTTCTTC. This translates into CASSYPSGSWDEQFF.

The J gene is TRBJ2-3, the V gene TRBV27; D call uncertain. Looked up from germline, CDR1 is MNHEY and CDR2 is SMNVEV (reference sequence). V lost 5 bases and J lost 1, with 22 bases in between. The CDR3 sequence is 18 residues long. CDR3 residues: CASSHPNRRIGGTDTQYF. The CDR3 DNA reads TGTGCCAGCAGTCACCCAAACCGCCGAATAGGAGGCACAGATACGCAGTATTTT.

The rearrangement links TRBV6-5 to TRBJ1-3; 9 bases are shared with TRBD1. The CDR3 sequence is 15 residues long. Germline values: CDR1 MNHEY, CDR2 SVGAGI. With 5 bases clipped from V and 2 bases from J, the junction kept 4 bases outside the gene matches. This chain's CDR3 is CASSRQGDTGNTIYF. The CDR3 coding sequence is TGTGCCAGCAGTAGACAGGGGGACACTGGAAACACCATATATTTT.

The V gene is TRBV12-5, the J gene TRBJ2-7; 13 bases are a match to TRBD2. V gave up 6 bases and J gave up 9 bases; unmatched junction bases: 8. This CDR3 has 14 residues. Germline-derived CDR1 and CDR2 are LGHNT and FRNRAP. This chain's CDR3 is CASGPGTSGIGQYF. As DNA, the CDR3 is TGTGCTAGTGGCCCCGGGACTAGCGGGATTGGGCAGTACTTC.

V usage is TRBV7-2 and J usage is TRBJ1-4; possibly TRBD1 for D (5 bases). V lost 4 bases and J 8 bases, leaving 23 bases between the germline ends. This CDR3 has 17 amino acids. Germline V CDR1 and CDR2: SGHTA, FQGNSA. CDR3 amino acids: CASSSVFIDSFEEKLFF. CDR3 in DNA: TGTGCCAGCAGCTCCGTTTTTATTGACAGTTTCGAAGAAAAACTGTTTTTT.

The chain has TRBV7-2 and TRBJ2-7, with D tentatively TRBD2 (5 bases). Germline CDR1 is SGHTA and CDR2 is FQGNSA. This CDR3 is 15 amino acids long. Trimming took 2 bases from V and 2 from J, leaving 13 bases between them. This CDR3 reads CASSLIPTNTYEQYF. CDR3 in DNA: TGTGCCAGCAGCTTAATTCCGACTAACACCTACGAGCAGTACTTC.

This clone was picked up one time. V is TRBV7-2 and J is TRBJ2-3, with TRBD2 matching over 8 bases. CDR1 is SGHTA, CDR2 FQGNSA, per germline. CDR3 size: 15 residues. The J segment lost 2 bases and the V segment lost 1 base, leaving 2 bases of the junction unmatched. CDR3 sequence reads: CASSLGGLVTDTQYF. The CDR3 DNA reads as TGTGCCAGCAGCTTAGGGGGACTAGTCACAGATACGCAGTATTTT. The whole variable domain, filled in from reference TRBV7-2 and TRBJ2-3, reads GAGVSQSPSNKVTEKGKDVELRCDPISGHTALYWYRQSLGQGLEFLIYFQGNSAPDKSGLPSDRFSAERTGGSVSTLTIQRTQQEDSAVYLCASSLGGLVTDTQYFGPGTRLTVL.

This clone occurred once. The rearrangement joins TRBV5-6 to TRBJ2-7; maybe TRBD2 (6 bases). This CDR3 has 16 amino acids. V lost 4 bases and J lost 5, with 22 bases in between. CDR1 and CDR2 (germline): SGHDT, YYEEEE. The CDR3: CASSRRVFDSGNEQYF. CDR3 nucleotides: TGTGCCAGCAGCCGCAGGGTATTCGATAGCGGAAACGAGCAGTACTTC.

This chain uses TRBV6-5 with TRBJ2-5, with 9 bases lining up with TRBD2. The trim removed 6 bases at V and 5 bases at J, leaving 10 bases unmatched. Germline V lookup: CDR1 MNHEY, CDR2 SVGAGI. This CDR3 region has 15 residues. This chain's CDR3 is CASRDTTSGRETQYF. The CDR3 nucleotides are TGTGCCAGCAGGGATACAACTAGCGGGCGGGAGACCCAGTACTTC.